The present T cell receptor beta chain was sequenced within a study of blood T cell repertoires in COVID-19. Study context: COVID-19 samples from acute and convalescent phases originated in the United States, Italy and Spain. Sources were T cells, B-cell-depleted T cells, or PBMCs; the material itself was cDNA or gDNA.

Authors' analysis steps: Using reference gene primer amplification, nucleated cell counts were estimated. The method was immunoSEQ multiplex PCR; TCRdb's version includes in-frame clones alone and lacks a portion of them. D and trimming were read from the DNA, whereas the V and J calls and clone size are those reported in that table. The repertoire holds under 200,000 clones, approximately 90% seen once, with 0.99% in the top ten. The germline CDR1 and CDR2 sequences are ENHRY and SYGVKD. V was cut by 6 bases and J by 9 bases, with 9 bases left in between. The CDR3 consists of 11 residues. This chain uses TRBV10-3 with TRBJ2-1; tentatively, D is TRBD1 (5 bases). This clonotype was obtained from a man between 18 and 29 years old with acute or convalescent COVID-19. The sample was peripheral blood. CDR3 coding DNA: TGTGCCATCAGCCAGGGCAGTGAGCAGTTCTTC. This translates into CAISQGSEQFF.